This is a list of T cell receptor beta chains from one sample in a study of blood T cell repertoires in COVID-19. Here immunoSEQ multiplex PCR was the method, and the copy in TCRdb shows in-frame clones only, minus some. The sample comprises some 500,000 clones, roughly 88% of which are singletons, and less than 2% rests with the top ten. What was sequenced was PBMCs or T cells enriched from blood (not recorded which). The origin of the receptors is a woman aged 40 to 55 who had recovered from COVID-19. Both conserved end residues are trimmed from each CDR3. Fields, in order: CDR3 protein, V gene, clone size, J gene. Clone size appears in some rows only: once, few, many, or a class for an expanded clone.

ASSQAIGGELF TRBV3-1/TRBV3-2 . TRBJ2-2
ASSSQPGTEFQETQY TRBV5-5 . TRBJ2-5
ASSLSPLVRNTEAF TRBV27 . TRBJ1-1
ASSGTEQIEAF TRBV2 . TRBJ1-1
ASSIWGFEGATGELF TRBV19 . TRBJ2-2
ASSLFGRSTGFKGFYGYT TRBV27 . TRBJ1-2
ASSFLTGELF TRBV19 once TRBJ2-2
ASSSRTGGRVEQY TRBV11-3 . TRBJ2-7
ASSLLAGQGFGYT TRBV5-1 . TRBJ1-2
SARGGDGYT TRBV20-1 . TRBJ1-2
ASSPNRLAGADTQY TRBV5-8 . TRBJ2-3
ASSQGVGRRYNSPLH TRBV23-1 . TRBJ1-6
ASRLGSGGEDEQY TRBV12-2 once TRBJ2-7
ASSGDRVKDTEAF TRBV27 . TRBJ1-1
ASSLAVRGNTEAF TRBV4-3 . TRBJ1-1
ASSVPGTSARNEQF TRBV9 . TRBJ2-1
ASSVGGRSGYT TRBV9 . TRBJ1-2
ASSPQGFYGYT TRBV12-3/TRBV12-4 . TRBJ1-2
ATSDFSGDETQY TRBV24-1 . TRBJ2-5
ASREGTSPPDTQY TRBV19 . TRBJ2-3
ASTNYNTDTQY TRBV9 . TRBJ2-3
ASSTDRGRTDTQY TRBV5-8 . TRBJ2-3
ASSGTGLSRQH TRBV14 . TRBJ1-5
ASRSNSEAF TRBV6-6 few TRBJ1-1
ASSGIQDRVTEAF TRBV11-2 . TRBJ1-1
ASSPGGTGISPLH TRBV5-4 . TRBJ1-6
ASSPGTSGVEQF TRBV25-1 . TRBJ2-1
ASSLAGGRRINEQF TRBV7-9 . TRBJ2-1
ASSFASMGQGHYEQY TRBV7-9 . TRBJ2-7
ASSRGAGTEETQY TRBV18 once TRBJ2-5
ASSLDQVAWELF TRBV11-2 . TRBJ2-2
ARSPTKYEQY TRBV2 few TRBJ2-7
ASSPGTSGSNEQF TRBV7-9 once TRBJ2-1
ASSYSKEGLRGYT TRBV6-5 . TRBJ1-2
ASSEGAGGVQAYEQY TRBV2 . TRBJ2-7
ASSSPFTDTQY TRBV12-3/TRBV12-4 . TRBJ2-3
ASSYSRGADTQY TRBV6-5 . TRBJ2-3
ASSLGTAVLNTEAF TRBV6-5 once TRBJ1-1
ASSSDSHNTEAF TRBV2 . TRBJ1-1
ATSSTPDRGRRGIQPQH TRBV15 . TRBJ1-5
SVRGQGEDTEAF TRBV29-1 . TRBJ1-1
ASSLGGPQVGKQF TRBV11-3 . TRBJ2-1
ATSGLLDTQY TRBV24-1 . TRBJ2-3
ASSYSGREYEQY TRBV6-5 . TRBJ2-7
ASSLITSGMNTGELF TRBV7-9 . TRBJ2-2
ASSAEPGLAGWWDTQY TRBV9 . TRBJ2-3
ASSLAVNTEAF TRBV5-1 . TRBJ1-1
ASTGGLLNGYT TRBV5-1 . TRBJ1-2
ASRLTGAHTQY TRBV28 . TRBJ2-3
ASSQGIRLAPSHEQF TRBV14 . TRBJ2-1
ASSRSLSGSGHEQF TRBV7-2 . TRBJ2-1
ARKAQGGVSTEAF TRBV10-3 . TRBJ1-1
ASQTGNTEAF TRBV12-5 . TRBJ1-1
ASSLTRWQPQH TRBV2 few TRBJ1-5
AIRVAGDLGEQF TRBV10-3 . TRBJ2-1
ASSMDRRNTIY TRBV19 . TRBJ1-3
ASSSAGGIRH TRBV13 . TRBJ1-5
ASSESGYGGYT TRBV25-1 . TRBJ1-2